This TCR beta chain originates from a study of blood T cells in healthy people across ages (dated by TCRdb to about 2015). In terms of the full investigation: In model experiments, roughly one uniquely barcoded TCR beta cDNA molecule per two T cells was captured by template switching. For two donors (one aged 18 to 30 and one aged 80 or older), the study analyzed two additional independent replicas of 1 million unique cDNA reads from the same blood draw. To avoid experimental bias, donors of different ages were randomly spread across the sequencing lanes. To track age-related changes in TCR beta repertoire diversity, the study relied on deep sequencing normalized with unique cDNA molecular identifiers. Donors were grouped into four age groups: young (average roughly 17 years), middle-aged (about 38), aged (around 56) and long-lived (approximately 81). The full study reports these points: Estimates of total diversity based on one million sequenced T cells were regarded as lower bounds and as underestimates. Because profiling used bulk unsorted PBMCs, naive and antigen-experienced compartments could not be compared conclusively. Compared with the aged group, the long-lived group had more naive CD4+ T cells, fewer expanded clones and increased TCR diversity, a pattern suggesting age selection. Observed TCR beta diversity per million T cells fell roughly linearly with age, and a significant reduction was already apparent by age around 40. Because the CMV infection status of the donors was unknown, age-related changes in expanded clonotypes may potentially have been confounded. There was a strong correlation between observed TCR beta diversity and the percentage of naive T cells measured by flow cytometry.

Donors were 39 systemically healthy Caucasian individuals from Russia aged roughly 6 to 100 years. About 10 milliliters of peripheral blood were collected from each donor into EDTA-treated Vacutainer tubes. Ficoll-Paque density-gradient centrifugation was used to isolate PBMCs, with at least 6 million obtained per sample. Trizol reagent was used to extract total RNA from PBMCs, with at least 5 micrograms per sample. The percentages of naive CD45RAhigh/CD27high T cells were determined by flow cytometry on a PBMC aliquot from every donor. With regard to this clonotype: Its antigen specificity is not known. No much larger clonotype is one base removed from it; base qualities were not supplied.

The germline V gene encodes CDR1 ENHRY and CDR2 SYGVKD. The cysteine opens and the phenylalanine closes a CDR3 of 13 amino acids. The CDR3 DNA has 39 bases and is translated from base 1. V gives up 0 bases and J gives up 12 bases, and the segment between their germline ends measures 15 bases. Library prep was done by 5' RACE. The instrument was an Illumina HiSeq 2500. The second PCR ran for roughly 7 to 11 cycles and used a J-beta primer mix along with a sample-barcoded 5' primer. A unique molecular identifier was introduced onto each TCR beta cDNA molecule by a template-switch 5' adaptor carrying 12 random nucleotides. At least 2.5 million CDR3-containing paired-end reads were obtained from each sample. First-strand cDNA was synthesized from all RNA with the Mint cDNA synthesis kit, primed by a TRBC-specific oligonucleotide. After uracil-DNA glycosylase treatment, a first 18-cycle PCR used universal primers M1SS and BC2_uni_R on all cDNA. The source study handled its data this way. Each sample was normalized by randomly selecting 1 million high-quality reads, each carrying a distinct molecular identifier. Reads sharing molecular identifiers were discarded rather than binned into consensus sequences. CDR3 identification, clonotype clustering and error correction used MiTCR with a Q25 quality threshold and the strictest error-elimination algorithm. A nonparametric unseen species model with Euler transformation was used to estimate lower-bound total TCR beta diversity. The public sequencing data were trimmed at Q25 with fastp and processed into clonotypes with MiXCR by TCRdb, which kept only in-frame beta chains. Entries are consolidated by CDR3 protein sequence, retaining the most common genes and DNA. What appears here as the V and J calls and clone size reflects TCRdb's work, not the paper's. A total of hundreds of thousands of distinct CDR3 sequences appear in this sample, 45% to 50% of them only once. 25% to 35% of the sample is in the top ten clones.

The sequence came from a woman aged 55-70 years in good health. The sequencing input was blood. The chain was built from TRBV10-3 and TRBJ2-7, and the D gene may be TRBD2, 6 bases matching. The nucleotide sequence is TGTGCCATCAGTGAGTCAGGTGCGGGGTTCATGTACTTC. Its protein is CAISESGAGFMYF.